The source of this T cell receptor beta chain is a study of Graves' ophthalmopathy and Graves' hyperthyroidism. Overall study results and limits: Appearing in blood as well were most expanded thyroid clonotypes above 0.001 frequency. A 13-signature model separated ophthalmopathy from stable hyperthyroidism, just under 90% sensitivity, 65% to 82% specificity.

This clonotype was seen many times. Its antigen is undetermined. Hyperthyroidism patients were newly diagnosed, ill under 2 months, and aged 18 to 65 years. It was on clinical symptoms, serum thyroxine, TRAb, thyroid ultrasound and orbital computed tomography that diagnosis relied. Investigators amplified TCR beta CDR3 regions from RNA transcripts. An opening RT-PCR round employed HTBI primers and preceded a second-round multiplex PCR. TCRdb re-called the multiplex PCR reads with MiXCR, one entry per CDR3 protein. Among hundreds of thousands of distinct CDR3 sequences, approximately 21% were seen once, and the ten largest hold roughly 3.2%. Per the germline V gene, CDR1 is MGHDK and CDR2 is SYGVNS. Trimming took 2 bases from V and 4 from J, leaving 17 bases between them. The CDR3 is 16 amino acids.

What was sequenced was peripheral blood. The clonotype originates from a young woman with stable Graves' hyperthyroidism. This chain links TRBV25-1 with TRBJ2-5; maybe TRBD2 (7 bases). CDR3 DNA sequence: TGTGCCAGCAGTGAAGGAGGGGGGGGCCCCTCAGAGACCCAGTACTTC. Its protein product is CASSEGGGGPSETQYF. Combining the CDR3 with reference TRBV25-1 and TRBJ2-5 gives the whole variable domain EADIYQTPRYLVIGTGKKITLECSQTMGHDKMYWYQQDPGMELHLIHYSYGVNSTEKGDLSSESTVSRIRTEHFPLTLESARPSHTSQYLCASSEGGGGPSETQYFGPGTRLLVL.